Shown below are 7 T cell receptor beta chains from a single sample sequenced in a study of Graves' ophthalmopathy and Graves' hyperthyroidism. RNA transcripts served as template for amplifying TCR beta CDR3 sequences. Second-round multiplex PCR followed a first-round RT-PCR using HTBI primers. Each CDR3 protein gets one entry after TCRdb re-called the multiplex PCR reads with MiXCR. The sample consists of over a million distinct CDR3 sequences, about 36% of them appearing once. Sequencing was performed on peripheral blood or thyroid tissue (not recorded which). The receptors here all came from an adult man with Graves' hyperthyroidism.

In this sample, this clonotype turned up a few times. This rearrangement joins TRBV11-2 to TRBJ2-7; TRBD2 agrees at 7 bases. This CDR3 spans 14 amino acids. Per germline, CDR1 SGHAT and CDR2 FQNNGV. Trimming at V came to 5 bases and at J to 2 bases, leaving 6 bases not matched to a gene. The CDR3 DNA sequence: TGTGCCAGCAGCCCCTGGGGGGGGGCCTACGAGCAGTACTTC. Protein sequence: CASSPWGGAYEQYF.

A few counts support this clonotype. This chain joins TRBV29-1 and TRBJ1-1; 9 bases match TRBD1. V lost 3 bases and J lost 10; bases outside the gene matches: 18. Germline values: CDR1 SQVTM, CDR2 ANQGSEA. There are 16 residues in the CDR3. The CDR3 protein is CSVDDGGTGWSHRAFF. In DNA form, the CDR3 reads TGCAGCGTTGATGATGGGGGGACAGGGTGGTCCCACCGAGCTTTCTTT.

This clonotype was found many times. The CDR3 is CASSEAQGNNQPQHF. CDR3 sequence (DNA): TGTGCCAGCAGTGAAGCCCAGGGCAACAATCAGCCCCAGCATTTT. The rearrangement joins TRBV25-1 to TRBJ1-5; D may be TRBD1 (5 bases). Trimming took 2 bases from V and 3 from J, leaving 11 bases between them. The CDR3 extends over 15 amino acids. Germline lookup yields CDR1 MGHDK and CDR2 SYGVNS.

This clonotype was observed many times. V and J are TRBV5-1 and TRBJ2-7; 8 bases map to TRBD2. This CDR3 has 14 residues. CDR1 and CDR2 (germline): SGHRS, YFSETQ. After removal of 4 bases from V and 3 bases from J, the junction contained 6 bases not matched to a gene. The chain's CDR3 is CASSHSGIGYEQYF. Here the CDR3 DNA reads TGCGCCAGCAGCCATAGCGGGATAGGCTACGAGCAGTACTTC.

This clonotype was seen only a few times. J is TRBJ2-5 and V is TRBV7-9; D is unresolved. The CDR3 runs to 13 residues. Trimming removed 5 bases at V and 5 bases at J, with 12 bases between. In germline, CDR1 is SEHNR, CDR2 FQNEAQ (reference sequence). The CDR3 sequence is CASSQANGETQYF. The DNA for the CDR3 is TGTGCCAGCAGCCAGGCTAACGGGGAGACCCAGTACTTC.

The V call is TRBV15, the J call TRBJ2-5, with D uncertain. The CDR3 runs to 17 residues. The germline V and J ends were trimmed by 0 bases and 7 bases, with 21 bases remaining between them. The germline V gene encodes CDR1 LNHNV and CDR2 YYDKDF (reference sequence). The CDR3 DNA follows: TGTGCCACCAGCAGAGATCGACTTATGTCGGGTTTGGGGACCCAGTACTTC. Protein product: CATSRDRLMSGLGTQYF.

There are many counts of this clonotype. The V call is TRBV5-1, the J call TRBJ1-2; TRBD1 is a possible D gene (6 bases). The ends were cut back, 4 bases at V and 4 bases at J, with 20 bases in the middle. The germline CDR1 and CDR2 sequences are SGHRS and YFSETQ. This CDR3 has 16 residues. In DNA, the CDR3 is TGCGCCAGCAGCGAGTACAGGGAATCGGATAGCTATGGCTACACCTTC. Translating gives CASSEYRESDSYGYTF.